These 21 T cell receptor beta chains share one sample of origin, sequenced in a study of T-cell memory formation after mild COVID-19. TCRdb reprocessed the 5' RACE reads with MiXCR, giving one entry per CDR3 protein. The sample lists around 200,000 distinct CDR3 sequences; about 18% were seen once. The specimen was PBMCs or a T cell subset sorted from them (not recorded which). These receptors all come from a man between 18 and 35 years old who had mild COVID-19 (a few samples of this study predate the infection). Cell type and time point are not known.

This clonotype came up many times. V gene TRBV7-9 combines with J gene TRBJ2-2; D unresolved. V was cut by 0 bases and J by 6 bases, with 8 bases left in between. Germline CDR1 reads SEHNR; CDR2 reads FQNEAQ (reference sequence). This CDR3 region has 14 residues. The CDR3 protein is CASSLAILAGELFF. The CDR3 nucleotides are TGTGCCAGCAGCTTAGCCATTCTCGCCGGGGAGCTGTTTTTT.

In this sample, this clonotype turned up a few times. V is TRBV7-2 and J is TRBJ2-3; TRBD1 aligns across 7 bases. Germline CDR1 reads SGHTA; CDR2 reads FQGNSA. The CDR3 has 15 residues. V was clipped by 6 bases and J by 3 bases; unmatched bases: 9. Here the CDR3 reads CASRQQGLETDTQYF. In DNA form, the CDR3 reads TGTGCCAGCAGACAACAGGGGTTAGAGACAGATACGCAGTATTTT.

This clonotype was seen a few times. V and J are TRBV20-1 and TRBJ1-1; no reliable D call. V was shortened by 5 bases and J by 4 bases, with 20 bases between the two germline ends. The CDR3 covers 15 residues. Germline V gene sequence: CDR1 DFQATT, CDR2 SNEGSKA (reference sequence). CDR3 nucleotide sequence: TGCAGTGCTGCTTCTGTAGAGACTGGGCTCACTGAAGCTTTCTTT. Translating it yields CSAASVETGLTEAFF.

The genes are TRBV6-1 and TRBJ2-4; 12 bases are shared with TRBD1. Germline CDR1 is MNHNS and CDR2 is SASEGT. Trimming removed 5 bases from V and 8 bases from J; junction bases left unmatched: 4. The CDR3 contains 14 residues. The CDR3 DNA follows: TGTGCCAGCAGTCCCAGGGACAGGGGGCACATTCAGTACTTC. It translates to CASSPRDRGHIQYF.

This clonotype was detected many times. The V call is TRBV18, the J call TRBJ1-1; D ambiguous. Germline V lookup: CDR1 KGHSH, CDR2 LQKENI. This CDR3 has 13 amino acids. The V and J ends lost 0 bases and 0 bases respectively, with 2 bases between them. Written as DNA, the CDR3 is TGTGCCAGCTCACCACCGGTGAACACTGAAGCTTTCTTT. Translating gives CASSPPVNTEAFF. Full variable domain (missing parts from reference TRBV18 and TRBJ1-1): NAGVMQNPRHLVRRRGQEARLRCSPMKGHSHVYWYRQLPEEGLKFMVYLQKENIIDESGMPKERFSAEFPKEGPSILRIQQVVRGDSAAYFCASSPPVNTEAFFGQGTRLTVV.

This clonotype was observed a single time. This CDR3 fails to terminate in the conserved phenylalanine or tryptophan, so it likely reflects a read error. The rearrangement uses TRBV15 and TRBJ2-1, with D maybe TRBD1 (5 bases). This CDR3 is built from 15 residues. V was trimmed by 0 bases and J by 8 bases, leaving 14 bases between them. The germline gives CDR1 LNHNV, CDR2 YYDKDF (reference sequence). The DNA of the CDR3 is TGTGCCACCAGCAGAGAATTGCAGGGTAGGCATGAGCAGTTCTTA. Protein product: CATSRELQGRHEQFL.

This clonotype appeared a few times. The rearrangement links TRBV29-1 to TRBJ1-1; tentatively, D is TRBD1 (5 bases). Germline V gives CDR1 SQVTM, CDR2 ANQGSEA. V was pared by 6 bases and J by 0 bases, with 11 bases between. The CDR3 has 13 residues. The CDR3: CSVGVDMNTEAFF. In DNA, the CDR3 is TGCAGCGTGGGGGTGGATATGAACACTGAAGCTTTCTTT.

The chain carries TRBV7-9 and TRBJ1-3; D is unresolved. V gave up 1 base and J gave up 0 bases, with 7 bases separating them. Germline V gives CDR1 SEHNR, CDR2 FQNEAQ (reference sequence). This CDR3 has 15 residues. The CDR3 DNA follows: TGTGCCAGCAGCTTAGACAGAGCCTCTGGAAACACCATATATTTT. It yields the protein CASSLDRASGNTIYF. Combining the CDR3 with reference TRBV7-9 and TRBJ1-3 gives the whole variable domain DTGVSQNPRHKITKRGQNVTFRCDPISEHNRLYWYRQTLGQGPEFLTYFQNEAQLEKSRLLSDRFSAERPKGSFSTLEIQRTEQGDSAMYLCASSLDRASGNTIYFGEGSWLTVV.

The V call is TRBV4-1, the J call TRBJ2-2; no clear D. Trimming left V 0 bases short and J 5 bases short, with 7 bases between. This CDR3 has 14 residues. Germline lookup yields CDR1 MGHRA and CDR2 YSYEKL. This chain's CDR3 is CASSQDPRTGELFF. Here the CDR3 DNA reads TGCGCCAGCAGCCAAGATCCGAGAACCGGGGAGCTGTTTTTT.

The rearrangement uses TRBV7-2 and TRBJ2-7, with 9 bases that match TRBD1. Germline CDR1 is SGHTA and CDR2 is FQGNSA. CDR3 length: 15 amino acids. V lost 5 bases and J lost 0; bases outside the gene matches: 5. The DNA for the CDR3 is TGTGCCAGCAGCCCGACAGGGGGGAGCTCCTACGAGCAGTACTTC. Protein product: CASSPTGGSSYEQYF.

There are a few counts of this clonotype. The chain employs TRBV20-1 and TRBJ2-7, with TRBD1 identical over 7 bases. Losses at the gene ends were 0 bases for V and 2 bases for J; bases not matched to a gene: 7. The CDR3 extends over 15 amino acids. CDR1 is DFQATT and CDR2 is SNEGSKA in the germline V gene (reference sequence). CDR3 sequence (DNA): TGCAGTGCTAGAGATGATGGGACAGACACCTACGAGCAGTACTTC. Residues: CSARDDGTDTYEQYF.

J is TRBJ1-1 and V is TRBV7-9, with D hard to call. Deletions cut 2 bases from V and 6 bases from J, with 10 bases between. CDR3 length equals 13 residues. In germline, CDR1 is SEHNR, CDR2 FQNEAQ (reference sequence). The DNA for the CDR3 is TGTGCCAGCAGCTTAACAACGCGCGCTGAAGCTTTCTTT. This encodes CASSLTTRAEAFF.

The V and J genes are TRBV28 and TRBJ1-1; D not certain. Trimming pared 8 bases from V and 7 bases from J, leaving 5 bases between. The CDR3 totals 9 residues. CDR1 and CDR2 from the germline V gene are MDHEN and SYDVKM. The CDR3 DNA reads TGTGCCAGCGGTCATGAAGCTTTCTTT. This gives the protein CASGHEAFF.

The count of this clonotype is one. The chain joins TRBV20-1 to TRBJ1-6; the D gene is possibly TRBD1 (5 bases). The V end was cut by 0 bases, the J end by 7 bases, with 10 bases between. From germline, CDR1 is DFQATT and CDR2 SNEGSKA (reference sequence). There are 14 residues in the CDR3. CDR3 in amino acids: CSAREPGRNSPLHF. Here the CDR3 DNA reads TGCAGTGCTAGAGAACCAGGGAGGAATTCACCCCTCCACTTT.

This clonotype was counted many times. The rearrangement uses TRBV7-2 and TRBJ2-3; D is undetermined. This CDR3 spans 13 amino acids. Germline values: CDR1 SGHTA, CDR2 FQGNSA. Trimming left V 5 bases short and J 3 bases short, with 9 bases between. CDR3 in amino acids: CASSSPETDTQYF. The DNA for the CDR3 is TGTGCCAGCAGCAGCCCAGAGACAGATACGCAGTATTTT.

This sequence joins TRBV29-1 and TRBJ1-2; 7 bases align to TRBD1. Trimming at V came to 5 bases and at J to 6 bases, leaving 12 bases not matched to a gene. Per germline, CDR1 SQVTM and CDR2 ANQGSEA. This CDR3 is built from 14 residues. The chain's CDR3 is CSVIPTGIGDGYTF. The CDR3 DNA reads TGCAGCGTTATCCCGACAGGGATTGGGGATGGCTACACCTTC.

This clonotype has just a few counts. As DNA, the CDR3 is TGTGCCAGCAGCTCCGTGGCGGCCGGAGGCTACACCTTC. It specifies CASSSVAAGGYTF. The genes are TRBV6-5 and TRBJ1-2; D is unresolved. The germline V and J ends were trimmed by 6 bases and 8 bases, with 16 bases remaining between them. The CDR3 consists of 13 residues. From germline, CDR1 is MNHEY and CDR2 SVGAGI.

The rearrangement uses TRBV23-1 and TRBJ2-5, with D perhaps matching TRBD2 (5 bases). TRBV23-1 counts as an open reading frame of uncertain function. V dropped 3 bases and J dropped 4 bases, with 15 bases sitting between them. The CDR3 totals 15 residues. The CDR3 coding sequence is TGCGCCAGCAGTCACCCTGGCCTGCGGGTAGAGACCCAGTACTTC. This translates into CASSHPGLRVETQYF.

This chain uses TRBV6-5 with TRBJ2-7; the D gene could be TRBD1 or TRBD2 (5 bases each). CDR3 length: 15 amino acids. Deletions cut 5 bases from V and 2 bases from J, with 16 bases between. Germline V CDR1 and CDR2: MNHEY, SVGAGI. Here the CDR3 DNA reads TGTGCCAGCAGTCCCACCTGGCAGGGACCCTACGAGCAGTACTTC. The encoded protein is CASSPTWQGPYEQYF.

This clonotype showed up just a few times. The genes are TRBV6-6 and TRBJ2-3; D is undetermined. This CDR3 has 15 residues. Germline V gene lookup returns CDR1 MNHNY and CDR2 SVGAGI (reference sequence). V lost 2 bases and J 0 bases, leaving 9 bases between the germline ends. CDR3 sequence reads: CASSYPQTSTDTQYF. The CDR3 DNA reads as TGTGCCAGCAGTTACCCCCAAACTAGCACAGATACGCAGTATTTT.

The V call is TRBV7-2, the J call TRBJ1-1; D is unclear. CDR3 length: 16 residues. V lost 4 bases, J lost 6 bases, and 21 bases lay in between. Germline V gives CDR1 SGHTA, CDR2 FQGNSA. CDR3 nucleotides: TGTGCCAGCAGCTCGTTCTACTCGGACGGGCGACCTGAAGCTTTCTTT. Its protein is CASSSFYSDGRPEAFF. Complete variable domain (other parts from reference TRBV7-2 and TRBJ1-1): GAGVSQSPSNKVTEKGKDVELRCDPISGHTALYWYRQSLGQGLEFLIYFQGNSAPDKSGLPSDRFSAERTGGSVSTLTIQRTQQEDSAVYLCASSSFYSDGRPEAFFGQGTRLTVV.